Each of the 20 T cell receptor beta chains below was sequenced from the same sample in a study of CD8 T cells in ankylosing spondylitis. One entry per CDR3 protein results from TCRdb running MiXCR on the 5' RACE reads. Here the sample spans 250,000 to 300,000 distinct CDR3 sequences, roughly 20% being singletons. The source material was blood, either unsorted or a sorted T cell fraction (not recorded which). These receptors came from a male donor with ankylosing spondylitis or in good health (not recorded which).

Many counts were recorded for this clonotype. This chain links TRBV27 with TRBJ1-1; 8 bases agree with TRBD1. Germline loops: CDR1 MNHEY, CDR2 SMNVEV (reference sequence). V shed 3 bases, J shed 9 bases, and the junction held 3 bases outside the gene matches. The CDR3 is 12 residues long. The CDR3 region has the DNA TGTGCCAGCAGTTTCGGACAGGGCAAAGCTTTCTTT. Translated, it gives CASSFGQGKAFF.

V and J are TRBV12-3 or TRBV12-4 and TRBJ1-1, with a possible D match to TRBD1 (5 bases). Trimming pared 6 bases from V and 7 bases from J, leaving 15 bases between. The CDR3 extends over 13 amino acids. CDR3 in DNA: TGTGCCAGCAGGTGGGTAGGGGTGAATGAAGCTTTCTTT. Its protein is CASRWVGVNEAFF.

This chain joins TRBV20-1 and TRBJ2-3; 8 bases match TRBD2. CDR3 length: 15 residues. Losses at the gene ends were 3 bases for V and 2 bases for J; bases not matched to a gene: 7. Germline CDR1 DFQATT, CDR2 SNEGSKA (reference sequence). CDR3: CSASKREGVTDTQYF. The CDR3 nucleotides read TGCAGTGCTAGCAAACGGGAGGGAGTCACAGATACGCAGTATTTT.

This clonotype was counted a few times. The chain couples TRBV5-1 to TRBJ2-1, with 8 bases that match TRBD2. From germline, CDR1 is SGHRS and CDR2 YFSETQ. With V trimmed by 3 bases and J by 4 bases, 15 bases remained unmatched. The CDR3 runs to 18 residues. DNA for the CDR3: TGCGCCAGCAGCTCGGCCCCATCAGGGACTAGGGCGTACAATGAGCAGTTCTTC. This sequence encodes CASSSAPSGTRAYNEQFF.

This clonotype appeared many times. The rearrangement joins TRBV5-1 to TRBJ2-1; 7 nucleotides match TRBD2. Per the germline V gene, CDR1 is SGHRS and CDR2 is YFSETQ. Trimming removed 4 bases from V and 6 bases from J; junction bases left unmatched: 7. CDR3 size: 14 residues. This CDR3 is CASSQRTSVNEQFF. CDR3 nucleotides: TGCGCCAGCAGCCAACGAACTAGCGTCAATGAGCAGTTCTTC.

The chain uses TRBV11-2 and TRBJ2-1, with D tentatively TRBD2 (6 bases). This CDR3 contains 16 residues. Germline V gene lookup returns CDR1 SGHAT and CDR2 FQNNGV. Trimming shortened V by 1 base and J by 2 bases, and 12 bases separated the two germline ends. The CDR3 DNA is TGTGCCAGCAGCTTAGCGGAGCGGACTACCTACAATGAGCAGTTCTTC. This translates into CASSLAERTTYNEQFF.

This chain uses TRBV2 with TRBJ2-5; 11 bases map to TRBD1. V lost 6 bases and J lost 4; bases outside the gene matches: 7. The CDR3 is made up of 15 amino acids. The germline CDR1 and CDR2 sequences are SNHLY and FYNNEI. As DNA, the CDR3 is TGTGCCAGCAGCGGGACAGGGGGTCGGGGAGAGACCCAGTACTTC. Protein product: CASSGTGGRGETQYF.

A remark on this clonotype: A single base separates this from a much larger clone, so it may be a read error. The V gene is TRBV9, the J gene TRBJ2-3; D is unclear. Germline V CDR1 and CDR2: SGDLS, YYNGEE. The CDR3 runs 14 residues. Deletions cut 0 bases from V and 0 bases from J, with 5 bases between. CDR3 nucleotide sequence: TGTGCCAGCAGCGTAGGCACCAGCACAGATACGCAGTATTTT. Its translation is CASSVGTSTDTQYF.

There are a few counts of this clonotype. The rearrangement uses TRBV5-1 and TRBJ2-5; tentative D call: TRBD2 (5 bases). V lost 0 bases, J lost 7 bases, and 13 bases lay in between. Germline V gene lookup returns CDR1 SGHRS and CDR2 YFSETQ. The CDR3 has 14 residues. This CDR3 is CASSLADKGGTQYF. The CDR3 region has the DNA TGCGCCAGCAGCTTGGCCGACAAAGGAGGGACCCAGTACTTC.

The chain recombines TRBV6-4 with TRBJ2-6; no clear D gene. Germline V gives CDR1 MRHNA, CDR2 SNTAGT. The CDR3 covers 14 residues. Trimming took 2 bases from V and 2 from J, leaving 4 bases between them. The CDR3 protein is CASSDSPGANVLTF. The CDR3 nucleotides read TGTGCCAGCAGTGACAGCCCTGGGGCCAACGTCCTGACTTTC.

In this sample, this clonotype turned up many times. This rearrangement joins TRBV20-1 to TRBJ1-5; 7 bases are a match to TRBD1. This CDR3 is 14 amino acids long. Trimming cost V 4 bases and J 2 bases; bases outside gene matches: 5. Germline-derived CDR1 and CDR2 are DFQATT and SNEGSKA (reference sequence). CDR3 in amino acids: CSAKGASGNQPQHF. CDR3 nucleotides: TGCAGTGCTAAGGGGGCGTCGGGCAATCAGCCCCAGCATTTT.

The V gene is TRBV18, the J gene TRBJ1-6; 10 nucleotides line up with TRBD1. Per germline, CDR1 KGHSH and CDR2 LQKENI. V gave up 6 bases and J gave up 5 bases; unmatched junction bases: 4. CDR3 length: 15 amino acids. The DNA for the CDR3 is TGTGCCAGCTCTCCCGGACAGGGGGATAATTCACCCCTCCACTTT. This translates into CASSPGQGDNSPLHF. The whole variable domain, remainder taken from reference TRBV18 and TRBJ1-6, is NAGVMQNPRHLVRRRGQEARLRCSPMKGHSHVYWYRQLPEEGLKFMVYLQKENIIDESGMPKERFSAEFPKEGPSILRIQQVVRGDSAAYFCASSPGQGDNSPLHFGNGTRLTVT.

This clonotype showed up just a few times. CDR3 residues: CASSRYRRTDTQYF. DNA for the CDR3: TGTGCCAGCAGCCGATACAGGAGAACAGATACGCAGTATTTT. The chain uses TRBV7-2 and TRBJ2-3; TRBD1 might be the D (5 bases). This CDR3 has 14 residues. Looked up from germline, CDR1 is SGHTA and CDR2 is FQGNSA. Trimming stripped 5 bases from V and 3 bases from J, with 12 bases between.

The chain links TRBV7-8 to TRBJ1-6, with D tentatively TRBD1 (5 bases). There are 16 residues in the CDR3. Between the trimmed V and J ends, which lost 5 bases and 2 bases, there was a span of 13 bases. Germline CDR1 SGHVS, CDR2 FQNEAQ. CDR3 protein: CASSQHRQTYNSPLHF. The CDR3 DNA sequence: TGTGCCAGCAGCCAACATCGACAGACCTATAATTCACCCCTCCACTTT.

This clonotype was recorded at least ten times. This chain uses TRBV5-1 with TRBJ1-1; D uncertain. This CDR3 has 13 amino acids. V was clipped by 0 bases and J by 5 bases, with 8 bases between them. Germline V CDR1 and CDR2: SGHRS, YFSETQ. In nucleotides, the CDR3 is TGCGCCAGCAGCTTGGGAAGCCAGACTGAAGCTTTCTTT. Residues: CASSLGSQTEAFF.

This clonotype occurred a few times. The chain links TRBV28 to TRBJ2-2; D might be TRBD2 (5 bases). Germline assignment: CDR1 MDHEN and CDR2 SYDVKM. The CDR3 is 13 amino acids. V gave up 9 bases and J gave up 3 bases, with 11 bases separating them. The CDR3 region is CASARVYTGELFF. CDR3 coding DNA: TGTGCCAGTGCGAGGGTGTACACCGGGGAGCTGTTTTTT.

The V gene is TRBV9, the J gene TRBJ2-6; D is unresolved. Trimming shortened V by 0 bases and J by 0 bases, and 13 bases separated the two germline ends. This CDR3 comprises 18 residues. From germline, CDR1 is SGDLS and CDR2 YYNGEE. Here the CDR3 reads CASSVVWKAPSGANVLTF. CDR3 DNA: TGTGCCAGCAGCGTAGTCTGGAAGGCACCCTCTGGGGCCAACGTCCTGACTTTC.

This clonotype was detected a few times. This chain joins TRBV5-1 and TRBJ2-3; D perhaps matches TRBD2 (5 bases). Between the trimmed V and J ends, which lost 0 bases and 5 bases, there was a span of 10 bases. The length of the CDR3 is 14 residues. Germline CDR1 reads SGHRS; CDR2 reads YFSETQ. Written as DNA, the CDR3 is TGCGCCAGCAGCTTGGGTACGGCGGGAGATACGCAGTATTTT. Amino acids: CASSLGTAGDTQYF. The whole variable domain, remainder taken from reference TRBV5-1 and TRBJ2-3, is KAGVTQTPRYLIKTRGQQVTLSCSPISGHRSVSWYQQTPGQGLQFLFEYFSETQRNKGNFPGRFSGRQFSNSRSEMNVSTLELGDSALYLCASSLGTAGDTQYFGPGTRLTVL.

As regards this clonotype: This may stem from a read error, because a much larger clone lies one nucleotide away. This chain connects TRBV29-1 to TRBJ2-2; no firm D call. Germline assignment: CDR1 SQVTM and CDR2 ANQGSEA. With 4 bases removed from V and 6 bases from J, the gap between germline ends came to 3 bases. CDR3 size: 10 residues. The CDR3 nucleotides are TGCAGCGTTGCTGCCGGGGAGCTGTTTTTT. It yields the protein CSVAAGELFF.

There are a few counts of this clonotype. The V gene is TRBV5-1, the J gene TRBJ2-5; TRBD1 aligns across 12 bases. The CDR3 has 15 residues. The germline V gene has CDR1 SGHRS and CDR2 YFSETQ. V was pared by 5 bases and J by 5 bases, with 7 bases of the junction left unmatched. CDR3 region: CASRDGTGGRETQYF. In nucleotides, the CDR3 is TGCGCCAGCAGGGACGGGACAGGGGGCCGGGAGACCCAGTACTTC. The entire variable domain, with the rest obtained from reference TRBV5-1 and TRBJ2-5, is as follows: KAGVTQTPRYLIKTRGQQVTLSCSPISGHRSVSWYQQTPGQGLQFLFEYFSETQRNKGNFPGRFSGRQFSNSRSEMNVSTLELGDSALYLCASRDGTGGRETQYFGPGTRLLVL.